This T cell receptor (beta chain) came from a study of T cells in narcolepsy. Study background: Patients with NT1 or NT2 and healthy control donors were enrolled.

The length of the CDR3 is 14 residues. Germline V gives CDR1 GTSNPN, CDR2 SVGIG (reference sequence). The V and J ends lost 6 bases and 8 bases, in that order; junction bases with no gene match: 15. General study results and limits: Autoreactive clonotypes reportedly recurred in blood of same and different patients, not controls. Autoreactive HCRT-specific and TRIB2-specific clonotypes were marked in same-patient CSF-versus-blood CD4+ comparisons. No autoreactive T cell clone sequences appeared in some memory CD4+ repertoires.

Repertoires were generated with immunoSEQ multiplex PCR, while TCRdb's copy carries only in-frame clones and drops some. Of about 27,000 clones detected, about 84% appear once; the ten largest clones hold under 3.5%. As concerns this clone: Its matching antigen is unknown.

The TCR was taken from a human donor with narcolepsy. The rearrangement joins TRBV30 to TRBJ1-2; 7 nucleotides align to TRBD1. Specimen: CD45RA- memory CD4+ T cells from PBMCs. CDR3 in amino acids: CACVPDRVKYGYTF. Here the CDR3 DNA reads TGTGCCTGCGTACCCGACAGGGTTAAATACGGCTACACCTTC.